This T cell receptor (beta chain) was sequenced in a study of CD8 T cells in Susac syndrome. The CD8+ and CD4+ T cells were negatively isolated, with the TEMRA cells enriched by FACS. The RNA input was about 0.5 to 1 ug, and it was reverse transcribed with random hexamers. Multiplex PCR with immunoSEQ amplified the TCR beta CDR3 across 54 Vbeta and 13 Jbeta. TCRdb ran MiXCR on the immunoSEQ multiplex PCR reads and lists one entry per CDR3 protein. Among 150,000 to 200,000 distinct CDR3 sequences, around 94% were seen once, and the ten largest hold over 0.12%. Germline V gene data show CDR1 as SNHLY and CDR2 as FYNNEI. This CDR3 spans 15 amino acids. With 7 bases removed from V and 7 bases from J, the gap between germline ends came to 17 bases. Study-level points and caveats: The study admitted that it had a relatively small number of individuals in its TCR sequencing and HLA analysis.

This clonotype was seen once. Its antigen is currently unknown. The clonotype comes from a human donor in good health. V usage is TRBV2 and J usage is TRBJ1-6, with D perhaps matching TRBD1 (6 bases). The sequenced material came from CD4+ T cells from PBMCs. CDR3 amino acids: CASTRTVLENSPLHF. CDR3 DNA sequence: TGTGCCAGCACCAGGACAGTCTTGGAGAATTCACCCCTCCACTTT.